The TCR beta chain under discussion was sequenced for a study of T cells in narcolepsy. Study results and limitations: Reportedly, autoreactive clonotypes were serially detected in patients' blood but not controls'. HCRT-specific and TRIB2-specific autoreactive clonotypes appeared among same-patient CSF and blood CD4+ clonotypes.

Concerning this clone itself: Its matching antigen is unknown.

Assay: immunoSEQ multiplex PCR; the TCRdb copy retains only in-frame clones and omits some. The sample has 34,000 or so clones, roughly 80% seen once. This CDR3 has 15 residues. Per germline, CDR1 MNHEY and CDR2 SVGAGI. Trimming at V came to 2 bases and at J to 4 bases, leaving 7 bases not matched to a gene. The sequenced sample consisted of memory (CD45RA-) CD4+ T cells from blood. The source is a human donor in good health. The genes are TRBV6-5 and TRBJ1-1; 7 bases align to TRBD1. In nucleotides, the CDR3 is TGTGCCAGCAGTTACGCGGCAGGGGGTACCACTGAAGCTTTCTTT. Translating gives CASSYAAGGTTEAFF.